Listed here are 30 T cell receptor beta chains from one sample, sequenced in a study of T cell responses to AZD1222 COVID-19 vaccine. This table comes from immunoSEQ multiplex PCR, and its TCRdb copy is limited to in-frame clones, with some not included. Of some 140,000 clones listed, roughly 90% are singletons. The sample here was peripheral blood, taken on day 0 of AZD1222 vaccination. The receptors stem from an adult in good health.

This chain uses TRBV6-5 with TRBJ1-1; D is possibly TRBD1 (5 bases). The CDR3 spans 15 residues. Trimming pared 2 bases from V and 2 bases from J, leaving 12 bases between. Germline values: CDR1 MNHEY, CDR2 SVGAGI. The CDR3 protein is CASSYVGGDNTEAFF. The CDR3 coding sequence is TGTGCCAGCAGTTACGTGGGAGGGGACAACACTGAAGCTTTCTTT.

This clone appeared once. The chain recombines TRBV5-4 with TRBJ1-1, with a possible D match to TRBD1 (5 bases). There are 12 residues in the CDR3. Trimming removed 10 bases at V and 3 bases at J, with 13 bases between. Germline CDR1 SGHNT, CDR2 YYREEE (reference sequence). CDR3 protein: CAAHRPDTEAFF. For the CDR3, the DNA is TGTGCCGCCCACAGGCCGGACACTGAAGCTTTCTTT.

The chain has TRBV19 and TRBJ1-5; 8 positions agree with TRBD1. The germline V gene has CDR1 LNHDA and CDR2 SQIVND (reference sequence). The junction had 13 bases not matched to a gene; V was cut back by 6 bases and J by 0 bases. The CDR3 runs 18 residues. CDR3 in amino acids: CASSRAGGVGYSNQPQHF. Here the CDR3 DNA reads TGTGCCAGTAGCAGGGCAGGGGGCGTGGGGTATAGCAATCAGCCCCAGCATTTT.

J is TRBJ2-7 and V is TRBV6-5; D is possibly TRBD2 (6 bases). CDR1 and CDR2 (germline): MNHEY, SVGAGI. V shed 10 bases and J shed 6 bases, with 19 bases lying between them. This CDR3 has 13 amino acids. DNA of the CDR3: TGTGCCACCTCCCCGGGCGGGACCCTCGAGCAGTACTTC. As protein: CATSPGGTLEQYF.

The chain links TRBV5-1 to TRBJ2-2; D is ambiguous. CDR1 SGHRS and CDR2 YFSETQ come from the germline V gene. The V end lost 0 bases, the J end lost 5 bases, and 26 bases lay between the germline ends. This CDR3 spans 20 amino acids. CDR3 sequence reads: CASSLGGTVHFRTWTGELFF. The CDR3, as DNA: TGCGCCAGCAGCTTGGGTGGCACAGTTCACTTTCGTACTTGGACCGGGGAGCTGTTTTTT.

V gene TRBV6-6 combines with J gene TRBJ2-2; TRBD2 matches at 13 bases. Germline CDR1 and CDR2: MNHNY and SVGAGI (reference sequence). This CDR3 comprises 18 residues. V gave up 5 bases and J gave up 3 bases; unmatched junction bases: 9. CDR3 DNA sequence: TGTGCCAGCAGTCGACTAGCGGGAGGAAATGAGTACACCGGGGAGCTGTTTTTT. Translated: CASSRLAGGNEYTGELFF.

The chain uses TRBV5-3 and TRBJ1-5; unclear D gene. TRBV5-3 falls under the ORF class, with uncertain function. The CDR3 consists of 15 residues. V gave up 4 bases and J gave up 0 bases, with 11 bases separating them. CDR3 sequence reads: CARSLPGSSNQPQHF. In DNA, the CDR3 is TGTGCCAGAAGCCTCCCCGGCAGTAGCAATCAGCCCCAGCATTTT.

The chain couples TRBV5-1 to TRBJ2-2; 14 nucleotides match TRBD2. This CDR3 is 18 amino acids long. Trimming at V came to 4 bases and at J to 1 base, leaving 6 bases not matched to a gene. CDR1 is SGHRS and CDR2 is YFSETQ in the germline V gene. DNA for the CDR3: TGCGCCAGCAGCCTCTCCGGGACTAGCGGGGGGAACACCGGGGAGCTGTTTTTT. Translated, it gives CASSLSGTSGGNTGELFF.

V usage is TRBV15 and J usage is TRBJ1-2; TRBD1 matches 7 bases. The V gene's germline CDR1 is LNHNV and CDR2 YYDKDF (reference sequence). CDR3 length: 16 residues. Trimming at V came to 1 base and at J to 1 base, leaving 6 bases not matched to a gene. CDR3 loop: CATSRVGTEVNYGYTF. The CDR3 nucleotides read TGTGCCACCAGCAGAGTTGGGACAGAGGTTAACTATGGCTACACCTTC.

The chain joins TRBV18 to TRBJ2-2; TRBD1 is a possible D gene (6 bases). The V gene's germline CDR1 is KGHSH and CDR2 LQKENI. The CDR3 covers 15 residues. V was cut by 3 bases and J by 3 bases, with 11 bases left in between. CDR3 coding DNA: TGTGCCAGCTCACCCCGACAGGCAGACACCGGGGAGCTGTTTTTT. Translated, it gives CASSPRQADTGELFF.

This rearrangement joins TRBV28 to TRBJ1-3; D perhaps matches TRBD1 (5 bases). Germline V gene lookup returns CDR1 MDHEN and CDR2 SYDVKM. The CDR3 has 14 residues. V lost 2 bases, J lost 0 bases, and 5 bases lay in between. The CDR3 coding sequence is TGTGCCAGCAGTTTAGACAGCTCTGGAAACACCATATATTTT. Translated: CASSLDSSGNTIYF.

CDR3 coding DNA: TGTGCCAGCAGCGTAGGGGGGGTTGGACAGAGCTACGAGCAGTACTTC. Protein: CASSVGGVGQSYEQYF. This chain joins TRBV9 and TRBJ2-7; D might be TRBD1 or TRBD2, each matching 6 bases. The V and J ends lost 0 bases and 3 bases respectively, with 16 bases between them. The germline CDR1 and CDR2 sequences are SGDLS and YYNGEE. This CDR3 is 16 amino acids long.

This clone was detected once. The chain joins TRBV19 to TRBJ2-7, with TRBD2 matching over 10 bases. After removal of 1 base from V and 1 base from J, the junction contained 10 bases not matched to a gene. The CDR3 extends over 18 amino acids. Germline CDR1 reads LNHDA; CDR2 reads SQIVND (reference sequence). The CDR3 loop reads CASSIVLAGEAMSYEQYF. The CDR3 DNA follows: TGTGCCAGTAGTATAGTGCTAGCGGGAGAAGCGATGTCCTACGAGCAGTACTTC.

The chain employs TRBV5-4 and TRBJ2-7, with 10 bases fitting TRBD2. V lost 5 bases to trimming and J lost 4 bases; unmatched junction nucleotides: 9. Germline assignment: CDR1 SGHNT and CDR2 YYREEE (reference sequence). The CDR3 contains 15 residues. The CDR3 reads CASRPLAGVQYEQYF. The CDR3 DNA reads TGTGCCAGCAGGCCGCTAGCGGGAGTACAGTACGAGCAGTACTTC.

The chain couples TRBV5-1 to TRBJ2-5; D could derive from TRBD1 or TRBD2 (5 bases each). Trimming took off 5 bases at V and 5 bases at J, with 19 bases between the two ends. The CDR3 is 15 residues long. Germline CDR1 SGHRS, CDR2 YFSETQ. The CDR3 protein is CASSPGTTFVETQYF. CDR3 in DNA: TGCGCCAGCAGTCCCGGGACCACATTTGTTGAGACCCAGTACTTC.

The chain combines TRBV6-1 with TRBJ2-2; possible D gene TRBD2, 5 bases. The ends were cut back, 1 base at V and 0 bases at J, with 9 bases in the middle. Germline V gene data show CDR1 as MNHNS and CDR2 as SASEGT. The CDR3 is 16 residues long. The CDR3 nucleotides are TGTGCCAGCAGTGAAGGGCTAGCAGCGAACACCGGGGAGCTGTTTTTT. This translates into CASSEGLAANTGELFF.

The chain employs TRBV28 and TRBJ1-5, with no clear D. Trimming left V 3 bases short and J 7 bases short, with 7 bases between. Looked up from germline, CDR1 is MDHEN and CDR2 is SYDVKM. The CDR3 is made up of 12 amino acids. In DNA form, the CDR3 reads TGTGCCAGCAGTTTGTTCGACCAGCCCCAGCATTTT. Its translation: CASSLFDQPQHF.

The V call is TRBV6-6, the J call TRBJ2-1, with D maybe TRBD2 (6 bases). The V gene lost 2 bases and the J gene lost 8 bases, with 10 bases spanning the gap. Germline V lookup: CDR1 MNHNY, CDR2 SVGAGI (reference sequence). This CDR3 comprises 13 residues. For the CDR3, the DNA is TGTGCCAGCAGTTACCGCCCGGGGGATGAGCAGTTCTTC. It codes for CASSYRPGDEQFF.

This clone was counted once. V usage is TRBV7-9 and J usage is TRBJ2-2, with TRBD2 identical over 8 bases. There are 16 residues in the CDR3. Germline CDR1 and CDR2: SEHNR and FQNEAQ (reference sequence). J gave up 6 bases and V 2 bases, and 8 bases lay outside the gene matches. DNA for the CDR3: TGTGCCAGCAGCTTAACGGGACTAGAGGCCGCCGGGGAGCTGTTTTTT. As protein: CASSLTGLEAAGELFF.

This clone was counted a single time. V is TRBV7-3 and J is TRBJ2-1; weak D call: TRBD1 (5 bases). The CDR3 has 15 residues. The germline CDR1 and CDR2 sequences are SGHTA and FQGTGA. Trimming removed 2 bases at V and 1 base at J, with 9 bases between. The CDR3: CASSLSQGSYNEQFF. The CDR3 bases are TGTGCCAGCAGCTTATCTCAGGGTTCCTACAATGAGCAGTTCTTC.

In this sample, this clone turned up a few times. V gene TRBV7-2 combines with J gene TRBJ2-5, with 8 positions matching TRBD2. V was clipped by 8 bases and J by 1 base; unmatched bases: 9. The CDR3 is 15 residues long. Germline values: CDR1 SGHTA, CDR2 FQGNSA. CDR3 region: CASGSSGESQETQYF. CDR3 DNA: TGTGCCAGCGGGAGTAGCGGGGAGAGCCAAGAGACCCAGTACTTC.

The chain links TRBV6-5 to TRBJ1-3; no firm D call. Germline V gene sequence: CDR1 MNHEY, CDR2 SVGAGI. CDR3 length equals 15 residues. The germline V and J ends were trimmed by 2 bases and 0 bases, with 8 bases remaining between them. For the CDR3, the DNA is TGTGCCAGCAGTTACCCGGTGGACTCTGGAAACACCATATATTTT. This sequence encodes CASSYPVDSGNTIYF.

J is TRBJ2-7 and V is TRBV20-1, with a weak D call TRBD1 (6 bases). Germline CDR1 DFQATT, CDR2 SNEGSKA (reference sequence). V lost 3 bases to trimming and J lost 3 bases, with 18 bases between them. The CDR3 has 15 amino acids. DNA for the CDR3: TGCAGTGCTAGTAACCTTCCGGGACACCTCTACGAGCAGTACTTC. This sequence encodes CSASNLPGHLYEQYF.

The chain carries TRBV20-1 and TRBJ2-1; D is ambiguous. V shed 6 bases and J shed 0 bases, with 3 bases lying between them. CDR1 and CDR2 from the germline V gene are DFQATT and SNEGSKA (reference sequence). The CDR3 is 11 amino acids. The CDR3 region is CSANSYNEQFF. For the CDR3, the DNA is TGCAGTGCCAACTCCTACAATGAGCAGTTCTTC.

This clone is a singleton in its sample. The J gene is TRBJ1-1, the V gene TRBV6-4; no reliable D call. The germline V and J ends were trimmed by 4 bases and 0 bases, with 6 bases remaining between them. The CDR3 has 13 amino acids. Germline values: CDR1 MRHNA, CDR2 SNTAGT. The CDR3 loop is CASSAEMNTEAFF. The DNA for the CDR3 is TGTGCCAGCAGTGCCGAAATGAACACTGAAGCTTTCTTT.

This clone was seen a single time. The CDR3 region is CASSYNIGINYGYTF. CDR3 nucleotides: TGTGCCAGCAGTTACAACATCGGGATTAACTATGGCTACACCTTC. The V gene is TRBV6-5, the J gene TRBJ1-2, with no clear D. CDR3 length: 15 amino acids. CDR1 MNHEY and CDR2 SVGAGI come from the germline V gene. V gave up 2 bases and J gave up 1 base, with 11 bases separating them.

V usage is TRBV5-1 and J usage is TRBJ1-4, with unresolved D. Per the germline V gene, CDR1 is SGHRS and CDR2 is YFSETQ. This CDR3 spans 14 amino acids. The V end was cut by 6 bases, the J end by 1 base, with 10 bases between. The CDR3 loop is CASMMDRTNEKLFF. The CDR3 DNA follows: TGCGCCAGCATGATGGATAGAACTAATGAAAAACTGTTTTTT.

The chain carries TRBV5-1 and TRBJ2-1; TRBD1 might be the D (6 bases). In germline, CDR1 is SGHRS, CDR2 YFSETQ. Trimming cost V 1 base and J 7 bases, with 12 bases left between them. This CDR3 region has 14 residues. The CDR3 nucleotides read TGCGCCAGCAGCTTGCTAGGACAGTCAAATGAGCAGTTCTTC. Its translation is CASSLLGQSNEQFF. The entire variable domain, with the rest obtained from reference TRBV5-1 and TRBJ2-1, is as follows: KAGVTQTPRYLIKTRGQQVTLSCSPISGHRSVSWYQQTPGQGLQFLFEYFSETQRNKGNFPGRFSGRQFSNSRSEMNVSTLELGDSALYLCASSLLGQSNEQFFGPGTRLTVL.

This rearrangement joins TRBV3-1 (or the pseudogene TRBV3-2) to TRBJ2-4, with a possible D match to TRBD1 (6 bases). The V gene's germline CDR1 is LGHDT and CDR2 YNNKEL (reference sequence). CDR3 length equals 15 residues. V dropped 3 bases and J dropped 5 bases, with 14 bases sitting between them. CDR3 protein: CASSHLGTRQNIQYF. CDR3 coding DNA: TGTGCCAGCAGCCATCTCGGGACAAGACAAAACATTCAGTACTTC.

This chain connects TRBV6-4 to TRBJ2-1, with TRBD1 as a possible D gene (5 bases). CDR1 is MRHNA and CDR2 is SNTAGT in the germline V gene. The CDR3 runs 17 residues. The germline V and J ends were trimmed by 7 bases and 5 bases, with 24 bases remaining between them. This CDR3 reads CASTNTGGSFGDNEQFF. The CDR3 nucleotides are TGTGCCAGCACTAACACAGGCGGATCATTTGGCGACAATGAGCAGTTCTTC.